One sample yielded the 30 T cell receptor beta chains listed below, sequenced in a study of cytomegalovirus exposure and HLA in healthy donors (dated 2017 in TCRdb). Library preparation employed the immunoSEQ multiplex PCR assay. For the multiplex PCR, a mixture combining 60 forward primers for TCR Vbeta segments and 13 reverse primers for TCR Jbeta segments was used. Entries here come from immuneACCESS through TCRdb and include only in-frame sequences with V and J called. Some clones fail to appear in such tables; in the studies checked, an unresolved V gene covers under half of the shortfall, and the cause of the remainder is unknown. Across this sample there are more than 150,000 clones, with roughly 82% seen only once. The biggest ten clones account for about 2.4% of the sample. The sequencing input was PBMCs. Source of these receptors: a woman between 45 and 60 years old in good health and CMV-seropositive.

The rearrangement joins TRBV6-6 to TRBJ1-1, with D unresolved. Germline CDR1 is MNHNY and CDR2 is SVGAGI (reference sequence). Trimming took 2 bases from V and 5 from J, leaving 9 bases between them. This CDR3 is 13 amino acids long. In nucleotides, the CDR3 is TGTGCCAGCAGTTACGGCCTAGAAACTGAAGCTTTCTTT. Amino acids: CASSYGLETEAFF.

On this clone: At one boundary the junction diverges from the germline segment, which might be a read error. The rearrangement uses TRBV7-9 and TRBJ2-7; D perhaps matches TRBD1 (6 bases). CDR3 size: 12 residues. Germline V CDR1 and CDR2: SEHNR, FQNEAQ (reference sequence). The CDR3 reads CSSSRQAYEQYF. In DNA form, the CDR3 reads TGTTCCAGCAGCCGACAGGCCTACGAGCAGTACTTC.

The genes are TRBV5-1 and TRBJ2-7, with 8 bases lining up with TRBD1. There are 17 residues in the CDR3. V shed 4 bases and J 4 bases; nucleotides not matched to a gene: 16. In germline, CDR1 is SGHRS, CDR2 YFSETQ. The CDR3: CASSTTSRRTGGYEQYF. CDR3 coding DNA: TGCGCCAGCAGCACTACCTCCAGGCGTACAGGGGGGTACGAGCAGTACTTC.

This chain uses TRBV11-1 with TRBJ2-3; maybe TRBD1 (6 bases). Germline-derived CDR1 and CDR2 are SGHAT and FQDESV (reference sequence). Trimming left V 4 bases short and J 0 bases short, with 14 bases between. The CDR3 totals 16 residues. The CDR3 reads CASSYGQSTSTDTQYF. The CDR3 DNA is TGTGCCAGCAGCTACGGACAGTCAACTAGCACAGATACGCAGTATTTT.

This sequence joins TRBV11-2 and TRBJ1-6; possibly TRBD1 for D (5 bases). Trimming took 3 bases from V and 8 from J, leaving 11 bases between them. In germline, CDR1 is SGHAT, CDR2 FQNNGV. CDR3 length equals 14 residues. The CDR3 DNA sequence: TGTGCCAGCAGCTTTCGGGGGTTTGATTCACCCCTCCACTTT. Its protein product is CASSFRGFDSPLHF.

The rearrangement links TRBV4-1 to TRBJ1-1, with a tentative D call TRBD1 (5 bases). The CDR3 runs to 13 residues. V was trimmed by 6 bases and J by 2 bases, leaving 10 bases between them. Germline lookup yields CDR1 MGHRA and CDR2 YSYEKL. This CDR3 is CASSTGLNTEAFF. CDR3 nucleotide sequence: TGCGCCAGCAGTACGGGACTAAACACTGAAGCTTTCTTT.

The rearrangement uses TRBV18 and TRBJ1-1; possibly TRBD1 for D (6 bases). This CDR3 has 13 amino acids. Trimming pared 5 bases from V and 7 bases from J, leaving 14 bases between. Per the germline V gene, CDR1 is KGHSH and CDR2 is LQKENI. The CDR3 sequence: CASSAYGTFEAFF. As DNA, the CDR3 is TGTGCCAGCTCAGCGTACGGGACATTTGAAGCTTTCTTT.

The chain uses TRBV5-6 and TRBJ1-5, with TRBD1 matching 8 bases. Germline-derived CDR1 and CDR2 are SGHDT and YYEEEE. This CDR3 region has 16 residues. V gave up 0 bases and J gave up 2 bases; unmatched junction bases: 4. CDR3 DNA sequence: TGTGCCAGCAGCTTGGCGGACAGGGTTGGCAATCAGCCCCAGCATTTT. Residues: CASSLADRVGNQPQHF.

The chain combines TRBV7-8 with TRBJ1-2; the D is unclear. V was cut by 2 bases and J by 3 bases, with 10 bases left in between. The germline gives CDR1 SGHVS, CDR2 FQNEAQ. The CDR3 loop spans 14 amino acids. CDR3 sequence reads: CASSLRRIDYGYTF. CDR3 DNA sequence: TGTGCCAGCAGCTTACGCAGAATTGACTATGGCTACACCTTC.

The V gene is TRBV9, the J gene TRBJ2-6, with D hard to call. The germline V gene has CDR1 SGDLS and CDR2 YYNGEE. CDR3 size: 13 residues. The V end was cut by 6 bases, the J end by 3 bases, with 7 bases between. CDR3 amino acids: CASKPSGANVLTF. DNA for the CDR3: TGTGCCAGCAAACCGAGTGGGGCCAACGTCCTGACTTTC.

There are a few counts of this clone. This sequence joins TRBV7-3 and TRBJ1-4; D unresolved. CDR1 is SGHTA and CDR2 is FQGTGA in the germline V gene. The CDR3 spans 17 residues. Between the trimmed V and J ends, which lost 5 bases and 6 bases, there was a span of 22 bases. CDR3 bases: TGTGCCAGCAGCCGACACTTGTCCTCTTATAGAGATGAAAAACTGTTTTTT. Protein: CASSRHLSSYRDEKLFF.

This clone was counted between two and nine times. The chain carries TRBV10-3 and TRBJ2-7; 11 bases align to TRBD2. The CDR3 length is 13 residues. V lost 10 bases, J lost 4 bases, and 6 bases stayed unmatched. The V gene's germline CDR1 is ENHRY and CDR2 SYGVKD. The CDR3 bases are TGTGCCACCCTAGCGGGGGGCCATTACGAGCAGTACTTC. It specifies CATLAGGHYEQYF.

The rearrangement uses TRBV7-9 and TRBJ2-1; no firm D call. Germline V gives CDR1 SEHNR, CDR2 FQNEAQ (reference sequence). This CDR3 contains 12 residues. V was cut by 5 bases and J by 4 bases, with 6 bases left in between. This CDR3 reads CASSVSYNEQFF. The CDR3 DNA sequence: TGTGCCAGCAGCGTGTCATACAATGAGCAGTTCTTC.

The genes are TRBV6-6 and TRBJ2-7; 10 nucleotides match TRBD2. CDR1 and CDR2 (germline): MNHNY, SVGAGI (reference sequence). The V and J ends lost 2 bases and 2 bases, in that order; junction bases with no gene match: 3. This CDR3 contains 15 residues. The chain's CDR3 is CASSYILAGAYEQYF. The DNA of the CDR3 is TGTGCCAGCAGTTACATCCTAGCGGGGGCCTACGAGCAGTACTTC.

This clone was seen a handful of times. CDR3 coding DNA: TGTGCCAGCAGTGAAATGCCAGGGCGGTACGAGCAGTACTTC. Protein product: CASSEMPGRYEQYF. The V gene is TRBV6-1, the J gene TRBJ2-7, with a weak D call TRBD1 (5 bases). V was cut by 2 bases and J by 4 bases, with 12 bases left in between. The CDR3 is made up of 14 amino acids. Germline CDR1 and CDR2: MNHNS and SASEGT.

The chain employs TRBV19 and TRBJ2-2; the match to TRBD2 covers 10 bases. The CDR3 contains 16 residues. Germline assignment: CDR1 LNHDA and CDR2 SQIVND (reference sequence). V shed 5 bases, J shed 8 bases, and the junction held 11 bases outside the gene matches. The CDR3 region has the DNA TGTGCCAGTAGTCCCTACAGCGGGGGGGCCATAGGGGAGCTGTTTTTT. Amino acids: CASSPYSGGAIGELFF.

V gene TRBV30 combines with J gene TRBJ1-1; D gene unclear. CDR3 length: 11 residues. Germline V gene lookup returns CDR1 GTSNPN and CDR2 SVGIG (reference sequence). Trimming cost V 0 bases and J 11 bases, with 10 bases left between them. CDR3 sequence reads: CAWSVLEVAFF. CDR3 DNA: TGTGCCTGGAGTGTATTGGAGGTGGCTTTCTTT.

The chain couples TRBV27 to TRBJ2-7; D perhaps matches TRBD1 (5 bases). Trimming removed 6 bases at V and 2 bases at J, with 11 bases between. In germline, CDR1 is MNHEY, CDR2 SMNVEV (reference sequence). This CDR3 is 13 amino acids long. CDR3 DNA: TGTGCCAGCAGAGCAGGGTTTCCCTACGAGCAGTACTTC. Its translation is CASRAGFPYEQYF.

The chain joins TRBV6-5 to TRBJ2-7; 7 nucleotides line up with TRBD2. V lost 10 bases and J lost 2; bases outside the gene matches: 11. This CDR3 region has 14 residues. The germline gives CDR1 MNHEY, CDR2 SVGAGI. This CDR3 reads CAIRASGTTYEQYF. The CDR3 bases are TGTGCCATCAGAGCCAGCGGGACCACCTACGAGCAGTACTTC.

This chain links TRBV18 with TRBJ2-7, with TRBD1 matching 9 bases. The V gene end was trimmed by 6 bases and the J gene end by 6 bases; junction bases not matched to a gene: 3. This CDR3 comprises 12 residues. From germline, CDR1 is KGHSH and CDR2 LQKENI. CDR3: CASSRQGGEQYF. CDR3 coding DNA: TGTGCCAGCTCGCGACAGGGGGGCGAGCAGTACTTC.

This chain links TRBV10-1 with TRBJ1-5; 8 positions agree with TRBD1. The CDR3 runs 13 residues. The V gene end was trimmed by 6 bases and the J gene end by 9 bases; junction bases not matched to a gene: 7. The V gene's germline CDR1 is WNHNN and CDR2 SYGVQD (reference sequence). The CDR3 reads CASSYDRGRPQHF. CDR3 bases: TGCGCCAGCAGCTACGACAGGGGACGGCCCCAGCATTTT.

This clone occurred once. The V and J genes are TRBV28 and TRBJ2-2; D might be TRBD2 (6 bases). CDR1 and CDR2 (germline): MDHEN, SYDVKM. Deletions cut 6 bases from V and 7 bases from J, with 18 bases between. The CDR3 loop spans 15 amino acids. The CDR3 loop reads CASRARPLGGGELFF. CDR3 DNA sequence: TGTGCCAGCAGAGCTAGGCCCTTGGGGGGCGGGGAGCTGTTTTTT.

The chain recombines TRBV5-4 with TRBJ2-1; 9 bases map to TRBD2. V dropped 4 bases and J dropped 3; count of bases not matched to a gene: 5. CDR1 and CDR2 (germline): SGHNT, YYREEE (reference sequence). The CDR3 contains 15 residues. CDR3 sequence reads: CASSLGTSNYNEQFF. CDR3 DNA: TGTGCCAGCAGCCTCGGGACTAGCAACTACAATGAGCAGTTCTTC. The complete variable domain, with remaining parts taken from reference TRBV5-4 and TRBJ2-1, reads ETGVTQSPTHLIKTRGQQVTLRCSSQSGHNTVSWYQQALGQGPQFIFQYYREEENGRGNFPPRFSGLQFPNYSSELNVNALELDDSALYLCASSLGTSNYNEQFFGPGTRLTVL.

The chain is built from TRBV11-2 and TRBJ1-5; no clear D. V dropped 1 base and J dropped 9 bases, with 10 bases sitting between them. This CDR3 region has 13 residues. The germline CDR1 and CDR2 sequences are SGHAT and FQNNGV. The CDR3 sequence: CASSLVGDWPQHF. The CDR3 nucleotides read TGTGCCAGCAGCTTAGTCGGAGATTGGCCCCAGCATTTT.

The rearrangement joins TRBV13 to TRBJ2-1; TRBD2 agrees at 10 bases. Germline loops: CDR1 PRHDT, CDR2 FYEKMQ (reference sequence). V shed 6 bases and J 2 bases; nucleotides not matched to a gene: 7. CDR3 length equals 16 residues. The CDR3 DNA reads TGTGCCAGCAGACGTTCGAGCGGGGGGGCCTACAATGAGCAGTTCTTC. It encodes CASRRSSGGAYNEQFF.

V is TRBV6-1 and J is TRBJ1-1; tentatively, D is TRBD1 (5 bases). Germline V gene sequence: CDR1 MNHNS, CDR2 SASEGT. The length of the CDR3 is 14 residues. Trimming shortened V by 6 bases and J by 1 base, and 12 bases separated the two germline ends. CDR3 coding DNA: TGTGCCAGCAGGCAGGGCAGTGGGAACACTGAAGCTTTCTTT. It encodes CASRQGSGNTEAFF.

The chain joins TRBV19 to TRBJ1-5, with D possibly matching TRBD1 (6 bases). There are 16 residues in the CDR3. Per the germline V gene, CDR1 is LNHDA and CDR2 is SQIVND (reference sequence). V lost 6 bases to trimming and J lost 0 bases, with 15 bases between them. DNA of the CDR3: TGTGCCAGTAGCCTCGGACAGCAATATAGCAATCAGCCCCAGCATTTT. This sequence encodes CASSLGQQYSNQPQHF.

The V and J genes are TRBV2 and TRBJ1-5, with D hard to call. The V gene's germline CDR1 is SNHLY and CDR2 FYNNEI. The CDR3 spans 15 residues. Trimming stripped 7 bases from V and 7 bases from J, with 20 bases between. The CDR3 here is CASTLEEQSGQPQHF. In DNA, the CDR3 is TGTGCCAGCACCCTAGAGGAGCAATCGGGACAGCCCCAGCATTTT.

J is TRBJ2-1 and V is TRBV7-9; weak D call: TRBD2 (5 bases). The CDR3 has 13 amino acids. Germline CDR1 and CDR2: SEHNR and FQNEAQ (reference sequence). V was clipped by 1 base and J by 7 bases, with 8 bases between them. Written as DNA, the CDR3 is TGTGCCAGCAGCTTAGGGACGGGAAATGAGCAGTTCTTC. Encoded protein: CASSLGTGNEQFF.

V usage is TRBV19 and J usage is TRBJ2-1, with TRBD2 matching 9 bases. Losses at the gene ends were 8 bases for V and 9 bases for J; bases not matched to a gene: 14. Germline V gene data show CDR1 as LNHDA and CDR2 as SQIVND (reference sequence). There are 15 residues in the CDR3. The CDR3 region is CASQARGGGRGEQFF. The CDR3 DNA reads as TGTGCCAGTCAAGCGCGCGGGGGGGGCCGAGGTGAGCAGTTCTTC.